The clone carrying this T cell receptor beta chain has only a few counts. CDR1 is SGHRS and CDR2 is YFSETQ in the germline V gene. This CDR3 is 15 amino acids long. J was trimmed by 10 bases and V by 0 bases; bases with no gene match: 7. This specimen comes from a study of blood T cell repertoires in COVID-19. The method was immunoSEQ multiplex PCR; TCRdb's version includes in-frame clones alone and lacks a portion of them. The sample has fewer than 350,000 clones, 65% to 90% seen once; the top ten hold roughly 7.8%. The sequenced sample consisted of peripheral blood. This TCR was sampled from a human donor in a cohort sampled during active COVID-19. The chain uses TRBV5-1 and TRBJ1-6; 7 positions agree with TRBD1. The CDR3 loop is CASSLAGTDRSPLHF. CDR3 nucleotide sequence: TGCGCCAGCAGCTTGGCCGGGACAGATAGGTCACCCCTCCACTTT. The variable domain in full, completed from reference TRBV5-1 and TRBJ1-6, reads KAGVTQTPRYLIKTRGQQVTLSCSPISGHRSVSWYQQTPGQGLQFLFEYFSETQRNKGNFPGRFSGRQFSNSRSEMNVSTLELGDSALYLCASSLAGTDRSPLHFGNGTRLTVT.